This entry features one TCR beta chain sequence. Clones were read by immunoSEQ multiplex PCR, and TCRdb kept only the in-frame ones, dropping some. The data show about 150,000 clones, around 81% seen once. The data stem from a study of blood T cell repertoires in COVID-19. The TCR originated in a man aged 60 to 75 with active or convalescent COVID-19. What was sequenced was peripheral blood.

The CDR3 reads CASSQPGTPHGTDTQYF. CDR3 nucleotides: TGTGCCAGCAGCCAGCCCGGGACTCCTCACGGCACAGATACGCAGTATTTT. This sequence joins TRBV4-2 and TRBJ2-3; possibly TRBD2 for D (6 bases). CDR1 and CDR2 (germline): LGHNA, YNFKEQ. V was cut by 3 bases and J by 1 base, with 17 bases left in between. This CDR3 contains 17 residues.